This paragraph covers one T cell receptor (beta chain) sequence. The antigen is not known. Investigators reverse transcribed all isolated RNA, so they sequenced expressed TCRB transcripts. Repertoires were generated with immunoSEQ multiplex PCR, while TCRdb's copy carries only in-frame clones and drops some. The sample lists about 260,000 clones; roughly 25% were seen once. The source of the sample is a study of beta chain features in type 1 diabetes. Study results and limitations: In all four CD4+ subsets, TCRB CDR3 length was significantly, moderately reduced in type 1 diabetes. The study found that naive, central memory and Treg TCRB repertoires appeared more similar in patients than in healthy donors.

This CDR3 spans 15 amino acids. Trimming shortened V by 2 bases and J by 6 bases, and 14 bases separated the two germline ends. Germline V gives CDR1 KGHSH, CDR2 LQKENI. Specimen: naive CD4+ T cells from blood. The chain is built from TRBV18 and TRBJ2-1; tentatively, D is TRBD1 (5 bases). This TCR came from a woman aged 30 to 39 with type 1 diabetes. CDR3 in DNA: TGTGCCAGCTCACCAGGGGCAGGGTCCATCAATGAGCAGTTCTTC. Protein product: CASSPGAGSINEQFF.